This TCR beta chain was sequenced for a study of OX40 agonist ivuxolimab in advanced cancers. Method: immunoSEQ multiplex PCR; TCRdb's copy keeps in-frame clones and lacks some. The table lists tens of thousands of clones, just under 95% of them singletons. The CDR3 length is 11 residues. Germline V gene lookup returns CDR1 MDHEN and CDR2 SYDVKM. V was shortened by 3 bases and J by 7 bases, with 6 bases between the two germline ends. The V and J genes are TRBV28 and TRBJ1-2; D perhaps matches TRBD1 (6 bases). Sequencing was performed on CD4+ or CD8+ T cells sorted from blood, taken in a trial of the OX40 agonist ivuxolimab. This receptor was identified in an adult with an advanced solid tumor such as melanoma, head and neck, liver or kidney cancer. CDR3 in amino acids: CASSFRGGYTF. Written as DNA, the CDR3 is TGTGCCAGCAGTTTCAGGGGTGGCTACACCTTC.